This T cell receptor (beta chain) was identified during a study of blood T cell repertoires in COVID-19 (TCRdb year 2020). Regarding the study in general: The collaborator samples originated in the United States, Italy and Spain and spanned the acute and convalescent phases of COVID-19. The prospective study material was composed of cDNA or gDNA derived from T cells, B-cell-depleted T cells, or PBMCs. Deeply sampled blood TCRbeta repertoires from subjects exposed to, actively infected with, or recovered from COVID-19 were included in the dataset. The repertoires were released in a freely available public database meant as a resource for research on the immune response to SARS-CoV-2. Samples came from the ongoing ImmuneRACE study (first 160 participants) plus 1,254 subjects from 6 global collaborators. The sample metadata nearly always contained a de-identified subject ID, COVID-19 status, age in years and sex. Where available, HLA class I and class II types were obtained from metadata supplied by the sample provider rather than from assay-based typing. The paper as a whole reports these results and caveats: How much clinical and demographic metadata was included differed by source and by participant, and the metadata was provided uncurated.

Reading the germline V gene gives CDR1 MDHEN and CDR2 SYDVKM. The cysteine opens and the phenylalanine closes a CDR3 of 14 amino acids. Only the CDR3 DNA stays, 42 bases, in frame from base 1. V and J are trimmed by 4 bases and 5 bases, and the gene matches miss 4 bases of the junction. The immunoSEQ Assay, a bias-controlled multiplex PCR, was used to amplify TCRbeta CDR3 regions from genomic DNA. From the authors' description of their analysis: Nucleated cell counts per sample were estimated from amplification of reference gene primers within the assay. To quantify the absolute abundance of each unique TCRbeta CDR3 rearrangement, sequence reads were collapsed and filtered. For each sample, productive Simpson clonality was calculated as the square root of Simpson's diversity index across productive rearrangements. The table comes from immuneACCESS by way of TCRdb, which keeps in-frame sequences with V and J called. Part of the clones is missing from these tables; in studies checked, under half for an unresolved V gene and the rest for unknown reasons. V, J and clone size are those of that table, while D and trimming were read from the DNA. This sample gives over 130,000 clones in total; approximately 85% of them show up just once. Clones ranked in the top ten supply 2.5% to 3% of the sample.

The collaborating institutions used their own protocols to collect whole blood in K2EDTA tubes. For TCRbeta analysis, collaborators shipped samples as frozen whole blood, isolated PBMCs, or DNA extracted from either of those sample types. This clone was recorded a few times. Its antigen remains undetermined. One base away there is no much larger clone; base qualities are not given. The receptor's source is a man over 45 with acute or convalescent COVID-19. The specimen sequenced was peripheral blood. This receptor chain uses TRBV28 and TRBJ2-7; 11 central nucleotides agree with TRBD1. The nucleotides are TGTGCCAGCAGTTCGGGACAGGGGGTCCACGAGCAGTACTTC. This yields the protein CASSSGQGVHEQYF.